This T cell receptor (beta chain) is from a study of T cell responses to AZD1222 COVID-19 vaccine. Pooled together were second doses at about 4 or about 12 weeks. Sequencing used immunoSEQ multiplex PCR; TCRdb keeps in-frame clones, though not all of them. Among 100,000 to 150,000 clones listed, roughly 88% were seen once. General study findings and limits: Vaccine-associated CD4 TCRs ranged over spike, dominating at 160-218 and 743-854. Spike-specific TCR breadth and depth went up after people got two AZD1222 doses. A mostly white British donor set with more females was recruited, and clonal diversity was possibly underestimated.

From germline, CDR1 is MGHRA and CDR2 YSYEKL. The CDR3 has 12 residues. Deletions cut 3 bases from V and 6 bases from J, with 9 bases between. Details on this clone: Its antigen remains unknown.

The chain is built from TRBV4-1 and TRBJ2-7, with a weak D call TRBD2 (6 bases). The sequenced sample was peripheral blood, obtained 28 days after the second AZD1222 dose. The sequence was obtained from an adult who received the AZD1222 COVID-19 vaccine. CDR3 loop: CASSHMGGEQYF. CDR3 in DNA: TGCGCCAGCAGCCATATGGGAGGCGAGCAGTACTTC.